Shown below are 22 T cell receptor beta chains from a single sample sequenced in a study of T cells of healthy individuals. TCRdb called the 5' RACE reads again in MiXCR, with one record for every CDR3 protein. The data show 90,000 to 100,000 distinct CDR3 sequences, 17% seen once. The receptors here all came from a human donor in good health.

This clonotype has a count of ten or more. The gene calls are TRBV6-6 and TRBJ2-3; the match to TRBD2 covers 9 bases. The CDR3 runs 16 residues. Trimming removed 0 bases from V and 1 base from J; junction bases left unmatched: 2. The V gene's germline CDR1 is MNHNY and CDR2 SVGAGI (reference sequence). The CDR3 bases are TGTGCCAGCAGTTACTCGGGCGGGAGGGGCACAGATACGCAGTATTTT. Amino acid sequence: CASSYSGGRGTDTQYF.

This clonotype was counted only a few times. The CDR3: CAISTQGQRDNEQFF. DNA of the CDR3: TGTGCCATCAGTACCCAGGGACAAAGAGACAATGAGCAGTTCTTC. This chain connects TRBV10-3 to TRBJ2-1; D is perhaps TRBD1 (6 bases). In germline, CDR1 is ENHRY, CDR2 SYGVKD. Trimming took 5 bases from V and 5 from J, leaving 16 bases between them. The CDR3 consists of 15 residues.

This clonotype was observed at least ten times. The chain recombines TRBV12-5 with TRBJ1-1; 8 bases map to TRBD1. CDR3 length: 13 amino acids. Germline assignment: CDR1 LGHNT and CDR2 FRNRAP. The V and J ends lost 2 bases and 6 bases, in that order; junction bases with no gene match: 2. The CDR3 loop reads CASGLQGAAEAFF. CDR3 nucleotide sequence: TGTGCTAGTGGTTTGCAGGGGGCGGCTGAAGCTTTCTTT.

CDR3 sequence (DNA): TGTGCCAGCAGCCCACGTTTGAGTGGAGTAAGGACTGAAGCTTTCTTT. Encoded protein: CASSPRLSGVRTEAFF. The chain combines TRBV7-9 with TRBJ1-1, with unresolved D. CDR1 SEHNR and CDR2 FQNEAQ come from the germline V gene (reference sequence). CDR3 length: 16 residues. V dropped 5 bases and J dropped 5 bases, with 21 bases sitting between them.

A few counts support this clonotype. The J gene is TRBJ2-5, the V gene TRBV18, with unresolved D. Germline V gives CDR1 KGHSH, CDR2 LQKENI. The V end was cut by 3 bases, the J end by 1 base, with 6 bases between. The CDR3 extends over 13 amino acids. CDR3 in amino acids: CASSPGAQETQYF. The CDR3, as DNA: TGTGCCAGCTCACCGGGCGCCCAAGAGACCCAGTACTTC.

CDR3 in DNA: TGTGCCAGTAATGGACTAGCGGGGGGCCCGGGGCAGTACTTC. This gives the protein CASNGLAGGPGQYF. The chain is built from TRBV6-6 and TRBJ2-5; 14 nucleotides agree with TRBD2. The CDR3 has 14 residues. Germline assignment: CDR1 MNHNY and CDR2 SVGAGI (reference sequence). V lost 9 bases to trimming and J lost 11 bases; unmatched junction nucleotides: 11.

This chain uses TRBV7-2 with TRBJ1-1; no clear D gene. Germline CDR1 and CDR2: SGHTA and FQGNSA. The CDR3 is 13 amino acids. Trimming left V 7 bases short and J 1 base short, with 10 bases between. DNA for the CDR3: TGTGCCAGCAAGGAGTTTGAGAACACTGAAGCTTTCTTT. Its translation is CASKEFENTEAFF. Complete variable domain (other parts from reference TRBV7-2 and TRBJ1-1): GAGVSQSPSNKVTEKGKDVELRCDPISGHTALYWYRQSLGQGLEFLIYFQGNSAPDKSGLPSDRFSAERTGGSVSTLTIQRTQQEDSAVYLCASKEFENTEAFFGQGTRLTVV.

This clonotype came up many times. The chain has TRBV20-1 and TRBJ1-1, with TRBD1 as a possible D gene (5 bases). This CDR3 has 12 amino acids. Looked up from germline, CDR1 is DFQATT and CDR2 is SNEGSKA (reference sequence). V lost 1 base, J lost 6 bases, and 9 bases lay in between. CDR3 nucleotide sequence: TGCAGTGCTAGAGCTGACAGTTCTGAAGCTTTCTTT. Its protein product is CSARADSSEAFF.

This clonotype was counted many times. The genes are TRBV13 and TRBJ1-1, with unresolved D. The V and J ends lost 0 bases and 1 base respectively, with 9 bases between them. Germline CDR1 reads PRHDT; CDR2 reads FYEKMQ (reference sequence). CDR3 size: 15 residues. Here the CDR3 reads CASSLGLSRNTEAFF. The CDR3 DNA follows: TGTGCCAGCAGCTTAGGATTAAGTCGGAACACTGAAGCTTTCTTT.

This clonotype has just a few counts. In DNA form, the CDR3 reads TGCGCCAGCAGCCAAAGCGGGAGGGCCGAAGAGACCCAGTACTTC. This translates into CASSQSGRAEETQYF. This rearrangement joins TRBV4-3 to TRBJ2-5; 10 bases are a match to TRBD2. V shed 2 bases, J shed 3 bases, and the junction held 3 bases outside the gene matches. Germline CDR1 LGHNA, CDR2 YSLEER. The CDR3 consists of 15 residues.

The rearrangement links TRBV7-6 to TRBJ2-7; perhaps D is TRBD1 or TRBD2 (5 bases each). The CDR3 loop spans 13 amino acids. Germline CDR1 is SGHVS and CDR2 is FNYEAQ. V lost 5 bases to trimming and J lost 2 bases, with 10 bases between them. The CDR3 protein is CASSPEGPYEQYF. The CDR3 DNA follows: TGTGCCAGCAGCCCCGAGGGGCCCTACGAGCAGTACTTC. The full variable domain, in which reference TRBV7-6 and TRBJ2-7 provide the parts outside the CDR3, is GAGVSQSPRYKVTKRGQDVALRCDPISGHVSLYWYRQALGQGPEFLTYFNYEAQQDKSGLPNDRFSAERPEGSISTLTIQRTEQRDSAMYRCASSPEGPYEQYFGPGTRLTVT.

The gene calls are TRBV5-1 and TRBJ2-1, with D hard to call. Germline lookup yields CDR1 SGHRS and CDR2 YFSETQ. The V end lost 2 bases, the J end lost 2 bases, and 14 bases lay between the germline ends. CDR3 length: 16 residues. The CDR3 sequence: CASSFQQSLTYNEQFF. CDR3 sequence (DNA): TGCGCCAGCAGCTTCCAGCAGAGTTTAACCTACAATGAGCAGTTCTTC.

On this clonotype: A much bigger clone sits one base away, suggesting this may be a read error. The CDR3, as DNA: TGTGCCATCAGTGGTACAGGGGACGTTCGGGAAAAACTGTTTTTT. Translation: CAISGTGDVREKLFF. This chain uses TRBV10-3 with TRBJ1-4, with 7 bases that match TRBD1. In germline, CDR1 is ENHRY, CDR2 SYGVKD. The CDR3 spans 15 residues. V lost 4 bases to trimming and J lost 8 bases; unmatched junction nucleotides: 10.

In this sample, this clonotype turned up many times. CDR3 loop: CASSLRLSEKLFF. DNA for the CDR3: TGTGCCAGTAGTCTACGGCTTAGCGAAAAACTGTTTTTT. This sequence joins TRBV19 and TRBJ1-4, with unresolved D. This CDR3 is built from 13 residues. Germline CDR1 LNHDA, CDR2 SQIVND (reference sequence). Trimming took 5 bases from V and 8 from J, leaving 12 bases between them.

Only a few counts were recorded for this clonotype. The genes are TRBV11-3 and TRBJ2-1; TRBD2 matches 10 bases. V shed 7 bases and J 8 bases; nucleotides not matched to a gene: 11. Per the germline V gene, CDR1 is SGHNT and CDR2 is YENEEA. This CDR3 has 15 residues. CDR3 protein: CASTKTAGGIHEQFF. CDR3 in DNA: TGTGCCAGCACAAAGACAGCGGGGGGGATACATGAGCAGTTCTTC.

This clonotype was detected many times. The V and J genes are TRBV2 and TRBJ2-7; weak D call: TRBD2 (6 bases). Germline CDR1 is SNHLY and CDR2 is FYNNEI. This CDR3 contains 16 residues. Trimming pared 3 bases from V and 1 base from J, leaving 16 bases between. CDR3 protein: CASSDSGVLGSYEQYF. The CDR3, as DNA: TGTGCCAGCAGTGACTCGGGGGTACTCGGGTCCTACGAGCAGTACTTC.

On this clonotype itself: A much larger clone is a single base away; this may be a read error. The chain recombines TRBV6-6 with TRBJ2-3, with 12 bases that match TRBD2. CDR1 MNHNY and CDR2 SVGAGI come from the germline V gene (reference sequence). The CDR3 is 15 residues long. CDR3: CDSSDSSGGAGTQYF. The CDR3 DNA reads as TGTGACAGCAGTGACTCTAGCGGGGGGGCCGGGACGCAGTATTTT.

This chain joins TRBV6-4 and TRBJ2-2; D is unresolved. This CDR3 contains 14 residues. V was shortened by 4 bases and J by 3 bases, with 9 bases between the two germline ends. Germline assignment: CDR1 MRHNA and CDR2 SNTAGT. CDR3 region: CASSVVEDTGELFF. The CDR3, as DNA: TGTGCCAGCAGTGTGGTAGAAGACACCGGGGAGCTGTTTTTT.

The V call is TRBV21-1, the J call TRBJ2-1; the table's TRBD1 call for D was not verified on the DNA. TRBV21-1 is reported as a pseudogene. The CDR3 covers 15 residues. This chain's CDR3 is CASSKAGHPYNEQFF. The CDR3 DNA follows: TGTGCCAGCAGCAAAGCCGGACATCCCTACAATGAGCAGTTCTTC.

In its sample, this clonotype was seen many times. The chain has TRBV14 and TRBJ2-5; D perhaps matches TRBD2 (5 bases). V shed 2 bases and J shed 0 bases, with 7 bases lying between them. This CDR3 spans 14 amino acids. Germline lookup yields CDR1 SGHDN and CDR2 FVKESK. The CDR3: CASSQRGYQETQYF. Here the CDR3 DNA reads TGTGCCAGCAGCCAACGGGGTTACCAAGAGACCCAGTACTTC.

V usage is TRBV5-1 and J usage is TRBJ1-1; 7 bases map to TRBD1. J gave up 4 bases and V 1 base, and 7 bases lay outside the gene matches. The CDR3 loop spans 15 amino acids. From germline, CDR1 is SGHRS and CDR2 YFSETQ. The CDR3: CASSLMTGSRTEAFF. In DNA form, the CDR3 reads TGCGCCAGCAGCTTGATGACAGGGAGTCGCACTGAAGCTTTCTTT.

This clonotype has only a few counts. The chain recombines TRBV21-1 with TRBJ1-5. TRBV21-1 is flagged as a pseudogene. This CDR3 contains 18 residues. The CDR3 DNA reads TGTGCCAGCAGCAATTATGAAGGCAGGAAGAGGAGCAATCAGCCCCAGCATTTT. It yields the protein CASSNYEGRKRSNQPQHF.